This is a list of T cell receptor beta chains from one sample in a study of shared clonotypes between healthy human individuals. Repertoires were generated with immunoSEQ multiplex PCR, while TCRdb's copy carries only in-frame clones and drops some. This table holds about 2 million clones, about 95% found once. Sequencing was done on a sample of naive CD8+ T cells sorted from blood. These receptors were obtained from a man between 18 and 29 years old in good health. CDR3s include the opening cysteine and the closing phenylalanine or tryptophan. D genes are given only for firm matches. Clone size is stated in some rows and not others, as once, few, many or a class when expanded.

>.|TRBJ1-3|TRBV23-1|.
TGCGCAGCAAGGTCCGGAAACACCATATATTTT
CAARSGNTIYF
>once|TRBJ1-2|TRBV14|.
TGTGCCAGCAGCCAATCCTCTCCAGGCGGCTATGGCTACACCTTC
CASSQSSPGGYGYTF
>.|TRBJ1-2|TRBV7-2|TRBD1
TGTGCCAGCAGCTTAGTTGGGACAGACATCTATGGCTACACCTTC
CASSLVGTDIYGYTF
>.|TRBJ2-1|TRBV4-3|.
TGCGCCAGCAGCCGACGAAGCGATGAGCAGTTCTTC
CASSRRSDEQFF
>.|TRBJ1-2|TRBV6-5|.
TGTGCCAGCAGTTACTCGGCGGTATATGGCTACACCTTC
CASSYSAVYGYTF
>.|TRBJ2-7|TRBV27|TRBD2
TGTGCCAGCAGTTTACTCGGGACTAGCGGGACCGTCTACGAGCAGTACTTC
CASSLLGTSGTVYEQYF
>.|TRBJ2-3|TRBV5-6|TRBD2
TGTGCCAGCAGCTTGGAAACTAGCGGGGACACAGATACGCAGTATTTT
CASSLETSGDTDTQYF
>.|TRBJ1-1|TRBV18|.
TGTGCCAGCTCATTACAGCCCCGTTCGAACACTGAAGCTTTCTTT
CASSLQPRSNTEAFF
>.|TRBJ2-2|TRBV2|.
TGTGCCAGCAGGGACCCGCAGTCCGGGGAGCTGTTTTTT
CASRDPQSGELFF
>.|TRBJ2-2|TRBV7-3|.
TGTGCCAGCAGCTTAGAGAGGGTTGCAGGGGCGCGGACCGGGGAGCTGTTTTTT
CASSLERVAGARTGELFF
>.|TRBJ2-7|TRBV6-1|.
TGTGCCAGCTCCACCCGAGGGGGGGGCGCCTACGAGCAGTACTTC
CASSTRGGGAYEQYF
>.|TRBJ2-3|TRBV29-1|TRBD1
TGCAGCGCCCCTAGGGACAGAACAGATACGCAGTATTTT
CSAPRDRTDTQYF
>.|TRBJ2-7|TRBV11-2|.
TGTGCCAGCAGCTTAGTGGAATCCTACGAGCAGTACTTC
CASSLVESYEQYF
>.|TRBJ1-1|TRBV6-6|.
TGTGCCAGCAGTTACTCGGTGGGTTTAGAGAACACTGAAGCTTTCTTT
CASSYSVGLENTEAFF
>once|TRBJ2-3|TRBV5-1|.
TGCGCCAGCAGCTTGGGCGGGACAAACCAGTATTTT
CASSLGGTNQYF
>.|TRBJ1-2|TRBV5-6|.
TGTGCCAGCACGAAACACTCGGGCAGGGACTACACCTTC
CASTKHSGRDYTF
>once|TRBJ1-1|TRBV4-1|TRBD1
TGCGCCAGCAGCCAACCTACAGGGGGCACTGAAGCTTTCTTT
CASSQPTGGTEAFF
>.|TRBJ2-5|TRBV9|.
TGTGCCAGCAGCGTAGCGGGGGAGACCCAGTACTTC
CASSVAGETQYF
>.|TRBJ2-2|TRBV27|.
TGTGCCAGCAGTTTATTTGGACTGGACAAATTAAACACCGGGGAGCTGTTTTTT
CASSLFGLDKLNTGELFF
>.|TRBJ1-2|TRBV6-5|.
TGTGCCAGCAAATTACGGCGAGGGGAGGGCTATGGCTACACCTTC
CASKLRRGEGYGYTF
>.|TRBJ2-7|TRBV19|TRBD2
TGTGCCAGTAGTCCCCGGGTTAGCGGGAGTGACGAGCAGTACTTC
CASSPRVSGSDEQYF
>.|TRBJ2-2|TRBV7-9|.
TGTGCCAGCAGCTTACGCGTAGGGAACACCGGGGAGCTGTTTTTT
CASSLRVGNTGELFF
>.|TRBJ2-5|TRBV5-6|TRBD2
TGTGCCAGCAGCTTGGAAGGACTAGGGCACGAGACCCAGTACTTC
CASSLEGLGHETQYF